This T cell receptor (beta chain) was sequenced for a study of early T cells in non-severe SARS-CoV-2 infection. On the study more broadly: Sequencing targeted bulk RNA from unsorted whole blood, leaving chains unpaired. Study-level points and caveats: Private and CD4 specificities were missed by VDJdb matching, skewed to anti-spike CD8.

Molecules of cDNA were individually given unique molecular identifiers that were attached to them. TCRdb re-analysed the 5' RACE reads in MiXCR, keeping a single row per CDR3 protein. The table records more than 95,000 distinct CDR3 sequences, around 14% of them present only once. Trimming took off 5 bases at V and 2 bases at J, with 16 bases between the two ends. CDR1 and CDR2 (germline): MNHEY, SMNVEV (reference sequence). This CDR3 contains 15 residues. This clonotype has a handful of counts. Its antigen is not identified. This chain connects TRBV27 to TRBJ2-7, with D tentatively TRBD1 (6 bases). Sample: whole blood. The receptor comes from an adult who was a healthcare worker with PCR-confirmed SARS-CoV-2 infection or an uninfected control (not recorded which). CDR3 protein: CASSPRRPGAYEQYF. DNA for the CDR3: TGTGCCAGCAGTCCTCGGCGTCCAGGGGCCTACGAGCAGTACTTC.